One and the same sample provided the 18 T cell receptor beta chains below, sequenced in a study of shared clonotypes between healthy human individuals. CD8 cells regarded as naive lacked CD45RO, were positively chosen for CCR7, and omitted terminally differentiated effector memory CD45RA+ cells. Repertoires were generated with immunoSEQ multiplex PCR, while TCRdb's copy carries only in-frame clones and drops some. Of over 750,000 clones listed, 90% to 97% are singletons. Sequenced: naive CD8+ T cells sorted from blood. These receptors originate from a man aged 25 to 45 in good health.

As DNA, the CDR3 is TGCGCCAGCAGCGCCGGGGGGAACGAGCAGTACTTC. Residues: CASSAGGNEQYF. V usage is TRBV5-1 and J usage is TRBJ2-7; 7 nucleotides line up with TRBD2. The J segment lost 5 bases and the V segment lost 4 bases, leaving 3 bases of the junction unmatched. Per the germline V gene, CDR1 is SGHRS and CDR2 is YFSETQ. The CDR3 has 12 residues. The full variable domain, rest sourced from reference TRBV5-1 and TRBJ2-7, is KAGVTQTPRYLIKTRGQQVTLSCSPISGHRSVSWYQQTPGQGLQFLFEYFSETQRNKGNFPGRFSGRQFSNSRSEMNVSTLELGDSALYLCASSAGGNEQYFGPGTRLTVT.

This clone was found once. The CDR3 nucleotides are TGTGCCAGCAGCCCTTGGGTAGGCTACAATGAGCAGTTCTTC. Translation: CASSPWVGYNEQFF. V and J are TRBV11-2 and TRBJ2-1; no firm D call. The germline gives CDR1 SGHAT, CDR2 FQNNGV. This CDR3 has 14 amino acids. The V end lost 5 bases, the J end lost 3 bases, and 11 bases lay between the germline ends.

The J gene is TRBJ1-1, the V gene TRBV25-1; no clear D. The length of the CDR3 is 13 residues. Germline CDR1 and CDR2: MGHDK and SYGVNS. The ends were cut back, 4 bases at V and 0 bases at J, with 6 bases in the middle. The CDR3 protein is CASSVSLNTEAFF. CDR3 coding DNA: TGTGCCAGCAGTGTGTCTTTGAACACTGAAGCTTTCTTT.

This chain links TRBV18 with TRBJ2-1; D gene uncertain. Deletions cut 2 bases from V and 7 bases from J, with 12 bases between. In germline, CDR1 is KGHSH, CDR2 LQKENI. The CDR3 totals 14 residues. The CDR3 DNA follows: TGTGCCAGCTCACCAAGTACAATGGGAAATGAGCAGTTCTTC. This translates into CASSPSTMGNEQFF.

The CDR3: CASSITTGIGTEAFF. In DNA form, the CDR3 reads TGTGCCAGCAGTATCACTACAGGCATAGGGACTGAAGCTTTCTTT. The J gene is TRBJ1-1, the V gene TRBV6-1; weak D call: TRBD1 (5 bases). Trimming took 5 bases from V and 5 from J, leaving 18 bases between them. This CDR3 has 15 amino acids. Per germline, CDR1 MNHNS and CDR2 SASEGT.

The chain combines TRBV9 with TRBJ1-2; D unresolved. V gave up 2 bases and J gave up 4 bases, with 12 bases separating them. Germline assignment: CDR1 SGDLS and CDR2 YYNGEE. The CDR3 sequence is 14 residues long. The CDR3 nucleotides read TGTGCCAGCAGCGTCGGTAGCGAAACCTATGGCTACACCTTC. Protein sequence: CASSVGSETYGYTF.

In this sample, this clone turned up once. The chain carries TRBV7-6 and TRBJ1-1; maybe TRBD1 (5 bases). V lost 1 base to trimming and J lost 4 bases, with 22 bases between them. The CDR3 loop spans 18 amino acids. CDR1 SGHVS and CDR2 FNYEAQ come from the germline V gene. CDR3 region: CASSLVVALRGVGTEAFF. CDR3 coding DNA: TGTGCCAGCAGCTTAGTCGTTGCGCTTCGGGGGGTCGGCACTGAAGCTTTCTTT.

The chain employs TRBV27 and TRBJ2-1, with a possible D match to TRBD1 (6 bases). The V gene's germline CDR1 is MNHEY and CDR2 SMNVEV (reference sequence). This CDR3 is 17 amino acids long. V gave up 4 bases and J gave up 0 bases, with 16 bases separating them. CDR3: CASSSQDLGGSYNEQFF. CDR3 DNA: TGTGCCAGCAGTTCCCAAGATCTAGGGGGCTCCTACAATGAGCAGTTCTTC.

DNA for the CDR3: TGCAGCGTTGTGAGCAGGGACGAGCAGTACTTC. It specifies CSVVSRDEQYF. The chain joins TRBV29-1 to TRBJ2-7; possibly TRBD1 for D (5 bases). The CDR3 sequence is 11 residues long. The V gene's germline CDR1 is SQVTM and CDR2 ANQGSEA. V dropped 4 bases and J dropped 5 bases, with 9 bases sitting between them.

This rearrangement joins TRBV6-6 to TRBJ2-7; a possible D gene is TRBD2 (6 bases). This CDR3 has 16 amino acids. Per germline, CDR1 MNHNY and CDR2 SVGAGI (reference sequence). V dropped 0 bases and J dropped 6 bases, with 18 bases sitting between them. The CDR3 region is CASSYSVGSNPSEQYF. CDR3 DNA sequence: TGTGCCAGCAGTTACTCCGTCGGGAGTAATCCATCCGAGCAGTACTTC.

This clone was observed once. The V and J genes are TRBV19 and TRBJ1-1; tentatively, D is TRBD1 (5 bases). CDR3 length equals 14 residues. CDR1 is LNHDA and CDR2 is SQIVND in the germline V gene (reference sequence). The ends were cut back, 7 bases at V and 0 bases at J, with 12 bases in the middle. The CDR3 coding sequence is TGTGCCAGTAAAGTACAGGTGATGAACACTGAAGCTTTCTTT. Residues: CASKVQVMNTEAFF.

The genes are TRBV7-9 and TRBJ2-3, with D perhaps matching TRBD2 (5 bases). The V end lost 2 bases, the J end lost 6 bases, and 9 bases lay between the germline ends. CDR1 SEHNR and CDR2 FQNEAQ come from the germline V gene (reference sequence). The CDR3 runs 13 residues. The CDR3 protein is CASSLRAEDTQYF. The CDR3 DNA reads TGTGCCAGCAGCTTACGAGCGGAGGATACGCAGTATTTT.

The chain uses TRBV6-1 and TRBJ2-1; 7 nucleotides agree with TRBD2. CDR3 length equals 12 residues. Germline V lookup: CDR1 MNHNS, CDR2 SASEGT. Trimming cost V 3 bases and J 9 bases; bases outside gene matches: 2. In nucleotides, the CDR3 is TGTGCCAGCAGTGACGCGGGAGCTGAGCAGTTCTTC. Protein: CASSDAGAEQFF.

V gene TRBV5-8 combines with J gene TRBJ2-1; 9 nucleotides agree with TRBD2. Germline CDR1 reads SGHTS; CDR2 reads YDEGEE. The ends lost 0 bases at V and 2 bases at J; junction bases unmatched: 6. The CDR3 is 17 residues long. CDR3 coding DNA: TGTGCCAGCAGCTTGGGGATAGCGGGAGACACCTACAATGAGCAGTTCTTC. It is translated as CASSLGIAGDTYNEQFF.

V and J are TRBV5-4 and TRBJ2-7; a possible D gene is TRBD1 (6 bases). CDR1 and CDR2 from the germline V gene are SGHNT and YYREEE (reference sequence). The CDR3 is made up of 14 amino acids. Trimming shortened V by 4 bases and J by 4 bases, and 15 bases separated the two germline ends. The CDR3 bases are TGTGCCAGCAGCCCATCCCAGGGGTGGTACGAGCAGTACTTC. Its translation: CASSPSQGWYEQYF.

This clone appeared a single time. The chain combines TRBV2 with TRBJ2-3, with D unclear. Germline-derived CDR1 and CDR2 are SNHLY and FYNNEI. Trimming left V 9 bases short and J 1 base short, with 11 bases between. The CDR3 consists of 13 residues. This CDR3 reads CASSARGTDTQYF. As DNA, the CDR3 is TGTGCCAGTTCCGCTAGGGGCACAGATACGCAGTATTTT.

CDR3 sequence: CASSYQDYEQYF. In DNA, the CDR3 is TGTGCCAGCAGTTACCAAGACTACGAGCAGTACTTC. The genes are TRBV28 and TRBJ2-7; no reliable D call. Germline loops: CDR1 MDHEN, CDR2 SYDVKM. This CDR3 region has 12 residues. Trimming took 4 bases from V and 3 from J, leaving 7 bases between them.

This chain joins TRBV2 and TRBJ1-1; D uncertain. V lost 4 bases, J lost 8 bases, and 11 bases lay in between. CDR1 and CDR2 (germline): SNHLY, FYNNEI. The CDR3 consists of 12 residues. As DNA, the CDR3 is TGTGCCAGCAGTGGACTATCCTCCGAAGCTTTCTTT. As protein: CASSGLSSEAFF.